The T cell receptor (beta chain) under discussion was sequenced for a study of siplizumab effects on memory and regulatory T cells. This CDR3 contains 15 residues. V was shortened by 5 bases and J by 0 bases, with 11 bases between the two germline ends. Germline V gene data show CDR1 as SNHLY and CDR2 as FYNNEI. In the case of this clone: The target antigen is unknown.

Profiled with immunoSEQ multiplex PCR; TCRdb holds only in-frame clones, not every one. This sample has around 58,000 clones; roughly 85% occur once, and the top ten carry roughly 3.8%. Study-wide findings and caveats: Unstimulated subset assignment was obtained for only a minor fraction of alloreactive clones. Memory cells seemed less diverse than naive T cells, which seemed major alloresponse contributors. The majority of clones, roughly 75-96% of proliferating CD4+ or CD8+ clones, lacked an assignable naive or memory phenotype.

The sequencing sample was made of memory CD4+ T cells sorted from blood. This TCR was sampled from a human donor in good health. V is TRBV2 and J is TRBJ2-4; D remains ambiguous. CDR3 region: CASSPDGLAKNIQYF. CDR3 coding DNA: TGTGCCAGCAGTCCGGACGGTCTAGCCAAAAACATTCAGTACTTC. The variable domain in full, completed from reference TRBV2 and TRBJ2-4, reads EPEVTQTPSHQVTQMGQEVILRCVPISNHLYFYWYRQILGQKVEFLVSFYNNEISEKSEIFDDQFSVERPDGSNFTLKIRSTKLEDSAMYFCASSPDGLAKNIQYFGAGTRLSVL.